One TCR beta chain is described in this entry. Its antigen is currently not known. One base away there is no much larger clone; base qualities are not given. Library preparation was by the immunoSEQ multiplex PCR assay. To provide template for TCR sequencing, every sample had RNA extracted and reverse transcribed into cDNA. First-strand cDNA was synthesized using SuperScript III with a 2:1 mix of oligo-dT and random hexamers. Amplification bias was assessed with a synthetic immune receptor repertoire, and residual bias was removed computationally. The paper's processing steps were these. After raw reads were preprocessed to remove errors, the CDR3 was defined following IMGT conventions as running from the conserved cysteine to phenylalanine. Clonality was calculated as 1 minus Shannon entropy normalized by log2 of the number of productive unique TCRs. Whether scalp clones were CD4 or CD8 was inferred by matching scalp TCRbeta sequences against CD4 and CD8 repertoires sorted from blood. TCRdb took over this immuneACCESS table, retaining in-frame rearrangements with V and J assigned. Such tables are incomplete; in checked studies, under half of the missing clones stem from an unresolved V gene, and the remainder is unexplained. That table gives V, J and clone size, and the DNA gave D and trimming. The sample profile shows over 120,000 clones; roughly 53% of them were found once. 5% to 7% of the sample comes from the top ten.

The CDR3 runs 12 amino acids, cysteine and phenylalanine included. Left in the record is the CDR3 DNA by itself, 36 bases read in frame from the first base. A distance of 10 bases separates the germline ends of V and J, which lose 4 bases and 4 bases respectively. The germline V gene encodes CDR1 SQVTM and CDR2 ANQGSEA. The data originate from a study of CD8+ T cells in alopecia areata (dated by TCRdb to the late 2010s). In the study overall: Treated patients were enrolled in an open-label pilot trial of oral tofacitinib, 5 to 10 mg twice daily, for moderate-to-severe alopecia areata. Patients received tofacitinib for 6 to 18 months and were then followed off drug for 6 months to check for delayed response and recurrence. The study used high-throughput TCRbeta sequencing to examine T cell clonal expansion in alopecia areata, in both the C3H/HeJ mouse model and human patients. Scalp tissue and sorted CD4+ and CD8+ peripheral blood T cells from patchy and totalis/universalis alopecia areata patients and from healthy controls were covered by human TCRbeta sequencing. Biopsies were taken from tofacitinib-treated patients at baseline and again at 4 and 24 weeks into treatment, and several of those patients also had a later scalp biopsy. Scalp clonality was compared across normal scalp (n=4), patchy alopecia areata scalp (n=8), and alopecia totalis/universalis scalp (n=8). RNA was extracted with the PAXgene miRNA kit for fixed scalp, the miRNeasy kit for PBMCs, and the RNeasy kit for mouse skin. Amplification of TCRbeta CDR3 regions was done by immunoSEQ multiplex PCR using 35 Vbeta forward primers and 13 Jbeta reverse primers. Paper-wide results and their limitations: Unlike mouse skin, where gammadelta T cells dominate, normal human skin contains resident alphabeta T cells that get sequenced too, which complicates analysis of the scalp TCR repertoire. Shared TCR sequences between patients were less evident than in mice, which may be partly attributable to HLA diversity in the patient population. Compared with normal scalp, lesional scalp, particularly in alopecia totalis/universalis, had higher clonality and more expanded CD8+ clones, which suggests antigenic drive.

The intended sense of this specimen's time point label: baseline before oral tofacitinib. From alopecia areata patients, peripheral blood was collected along with lesional scalp punch biopsies. PBMCs were separated by density centrifugation and stained for CD3, CD4 and CD8, after which CD4+ and CD8+ T cells were sorted on a FACSAria. This sample comprised CD4+ T cells sorted from blood, obtained at week 0. The TCR comes from a human donor with alopecia areata. The chain couples TRBV29-1 to TRBJ1-1; the D segment cannot be called with confidence. In nucleotides, the sequence is TGCAGCGTTGCTTCTCCGAGCACTGAAGCTTTCTTT. The translation is CSVASPSTEAFF.